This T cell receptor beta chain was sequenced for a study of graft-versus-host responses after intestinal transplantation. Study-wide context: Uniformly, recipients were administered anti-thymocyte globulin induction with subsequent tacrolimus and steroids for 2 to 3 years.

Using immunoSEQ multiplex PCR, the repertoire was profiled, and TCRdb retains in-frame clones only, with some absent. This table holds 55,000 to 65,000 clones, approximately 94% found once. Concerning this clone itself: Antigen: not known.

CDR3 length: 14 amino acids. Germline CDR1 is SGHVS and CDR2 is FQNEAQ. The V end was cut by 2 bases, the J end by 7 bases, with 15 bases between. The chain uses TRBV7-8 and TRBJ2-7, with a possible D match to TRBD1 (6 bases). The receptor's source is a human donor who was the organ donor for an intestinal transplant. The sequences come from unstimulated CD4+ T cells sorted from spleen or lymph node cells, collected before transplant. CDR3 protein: CASSLTGQTGEQYF. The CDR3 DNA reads TGTGCCAGCAGCTTAACAGGACAGACGGGGGAGCAGTACTTC.